This TCR beta chain was recovered during a study of CD4 T cells in relation to SARS-CoV-2 and coronaviruses. Study information: ViraFEST: approximately 10-day antigen culture of PBMCs, then TCR beta CDR3 sequencing. Controls used an HIV-1 Nef peptide pool or no peptide.

Study outcomes and limitations: Samples before the pandemic and after infection were not matched within any donor.

CDR1 and CDR2 (germline): LNHDA, SQIVND (reference sequence). This CDR3 has 14 residues. Trimming shortened V by 7 bases and J by 6 bases, and 18 bases separated the two germline ends. CD4+ T cells from unexposed donors were obtained before the COVID-19 pandemic (2011-2018). CD4+ T cells were isolated from the cells after 10 days of culture. Unexposed-donor CD4+ T cells were probed with SARS-CoV-2 S/N and four cold-coronavirus spikes, cells permitting. A note on this clone: Its antigen is unidentified.

Clones were read by immunoSEQ multiplex PCR, and TCRdb kept only the in-frame ones, dropping some. The sample carries 15,000 to 20,000 clones, 70% to 80% recorded once. The receptor's source is a human donor in good health. Material: CD4+ T cells from PBMCs, cultured in vitro. This chain uses TRBV19 with TRBJ1-1; D is undetermined. The DNA for the CDR3 is TGTGCCAGTACCCCTCGCAGAAATTCCCCTGAAGCTTTCTTT. It yields the protein CASTPRRNSPEAFF. The full variable domain, in which reference TRBV19 and TRBJ1-1 provide the parts outside the CDR3, is DGGITQSPKYLFRKEGQNVTLSCEQNLNHDAMYWYRQDPGQGLRLIYYSQIVNDFQKGDIAEGYSVSREKKESFPLTVTSAQKNPTAFYLCASTPRRNSPEAFFGQGTRLTVV.